Listed below are T cell receptor beta chains from one sample, sequenced in a study of vaccination and CD4 T cells after COVID-19. A single record per CDR3 protein comes from TCRdb applying MiXCR to the PCR reads. The sample includes fewer than 15,000 distinct CDR3 sequences, 35% of them seen just once. For these TCRs, the target antigens are not known. Sequencing used CD4+ T cells from blood, cultured in vitro. These receptors all come from a human donor who had recovered from COVID-19. Each CDR3 is given with its conserved first and last residue. Fields, in order: V gene, clone size, J gene, CDR3 protein. Only part of the rows carry a size: once, few, many, or a class if the clone is expanded.

TRBV19	medium-sized	TRBJ2-6	CASKEPGANVLTF
TRBV7-6	.	TRBJ2-1	CASSLGFLGSGSLVYNEQFF
TRBV6-4	.	TRBJ2-7	CASSDSVTEQYF
TRBV2	.	TRBJ2-7	CASLGTGAYEQYF
TRBV11-3	.	TRBJ2-1	CASSLGGLRSSYNEQFF
TRBV15	few	TRBJ2-1	CATSRDAVASGRFYWEVQFF
TRBV6-5	.	TRBJ2-1	CASSYATSGRNEQFF
TRBV20-1	.	TRBJ1-5	CSVQTGRRSNQPQHF
TRBV30	.	TRBJ2-4	CASEVREQLAKNIQYF
TRBV5-4	.	TRBJ1-6	CASSLDTSPNSPLHF
TRBV27	few	TRBJ2-7	CASSLPPGTSGIGVPEQYF
TRBV6-1	few	TRBJ1-1	CASSPPDTEAFF
TRBV7-3	.	TRBJ2-3	CASSVIGAKGDTQYF
TRBV28	few	TRBJ2-1	CASSGPRAGGFNEQFF
TRBV21-1	.	TRBJ2-7	CASSKAKKGDSSSIYEQYF
TRBV27	few	TRBJ2-1	CASASGELYNEQFF
TRBV12-3/TRBV12-4	.	TRBJ2-5	CASSIHSGSQETQYF
TRBV28	few	TRBJ1-5	CASSLNRGGYQPQHF
TRBV19	.	TRBJ2-7	CASSISVNSYEQYF
TRBV6-1	few	TRBJ1-2	CASRSWSENGYTF